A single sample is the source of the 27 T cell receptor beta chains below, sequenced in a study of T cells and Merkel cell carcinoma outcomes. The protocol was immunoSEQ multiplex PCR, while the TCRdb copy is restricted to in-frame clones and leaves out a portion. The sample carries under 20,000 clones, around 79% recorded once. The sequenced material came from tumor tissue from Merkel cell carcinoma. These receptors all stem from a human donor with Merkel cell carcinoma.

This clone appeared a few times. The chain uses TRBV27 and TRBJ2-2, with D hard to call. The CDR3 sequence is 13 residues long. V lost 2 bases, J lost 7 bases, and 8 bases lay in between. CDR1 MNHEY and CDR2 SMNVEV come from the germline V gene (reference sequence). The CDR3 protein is CASSLGWHGELFF. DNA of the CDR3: TGTGCCAGCAGTTTAGGGTGGCACGGGGAGCTGTTTTTT.

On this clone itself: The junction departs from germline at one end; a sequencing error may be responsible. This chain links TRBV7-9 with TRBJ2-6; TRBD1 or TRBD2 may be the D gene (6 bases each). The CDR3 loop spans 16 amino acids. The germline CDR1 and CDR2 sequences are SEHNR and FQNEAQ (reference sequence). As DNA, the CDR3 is TGTGCCAGCAGCTTGTCCGGATCTAGGGGGGCCAACATCCTGACTTTC. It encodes CASSLSGSRGANILTF.

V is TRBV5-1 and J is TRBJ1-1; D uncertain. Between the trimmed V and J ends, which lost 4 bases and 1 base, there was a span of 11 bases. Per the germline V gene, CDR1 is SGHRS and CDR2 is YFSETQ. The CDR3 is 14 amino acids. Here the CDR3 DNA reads TGCGCCAGCAGCCCGGTGAGGGAGAACACTGAAGCTTTCTTT. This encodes CASSPVRENTEAFF.

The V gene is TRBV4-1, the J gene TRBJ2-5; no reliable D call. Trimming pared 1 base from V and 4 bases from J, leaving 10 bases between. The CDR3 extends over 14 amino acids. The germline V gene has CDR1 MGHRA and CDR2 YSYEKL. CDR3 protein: CASSQAGVGETQYF. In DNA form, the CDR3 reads TGCGCCAGCAGCCAAGCTGGGGTCGGAGAGACCCAGTACTTC.

CDR3 loop: CASSPLRGTFF. For the CDR3, the DNA is TGTGCCAGCTCACCCCTCCGAGGAACTTTCTTT. The rearrangement links TRBV18 to TRBJ1-1; D call uncertain. The V gene's germline CDR1 is KGHSH and CDR2 LQKENI. The CDR3 is 11 amino acids. With 3 bases removed from V and 12 bases from J, the gap between germline ends came to 11 bases.

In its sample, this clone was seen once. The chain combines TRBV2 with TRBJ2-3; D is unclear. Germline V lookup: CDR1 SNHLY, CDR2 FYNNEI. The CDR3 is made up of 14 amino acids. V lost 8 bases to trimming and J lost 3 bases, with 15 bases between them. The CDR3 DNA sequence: TGTGCCAGCGCTATCTTGGTCCAAACAGATACGCAGTATTTT. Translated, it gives CASAILVQTDTQYF.

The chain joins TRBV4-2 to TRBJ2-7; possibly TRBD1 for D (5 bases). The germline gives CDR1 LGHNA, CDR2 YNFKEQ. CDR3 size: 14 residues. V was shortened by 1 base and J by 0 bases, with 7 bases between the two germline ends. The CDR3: CASSQGTPSYEQYF. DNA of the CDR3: TGTGCCAGCAGCCAAGGGACACCCTCCTACGAGCAGTACTTC.

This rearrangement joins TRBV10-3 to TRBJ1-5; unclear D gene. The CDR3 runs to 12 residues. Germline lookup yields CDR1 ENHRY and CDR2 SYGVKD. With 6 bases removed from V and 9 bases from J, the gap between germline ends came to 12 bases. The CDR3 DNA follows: TGTGCCATCAGGACGAGCGAGGGGCCCCAGCATTTT. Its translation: CAIRTSEGPQHF.

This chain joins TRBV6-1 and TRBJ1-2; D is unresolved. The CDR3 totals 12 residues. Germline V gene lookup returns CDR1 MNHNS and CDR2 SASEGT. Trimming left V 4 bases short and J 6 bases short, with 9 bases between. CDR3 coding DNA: TGTGCCAGCAGTGGTCGAAGGGATGGCTACACCTTC. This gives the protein CASSGRRDGYTF.

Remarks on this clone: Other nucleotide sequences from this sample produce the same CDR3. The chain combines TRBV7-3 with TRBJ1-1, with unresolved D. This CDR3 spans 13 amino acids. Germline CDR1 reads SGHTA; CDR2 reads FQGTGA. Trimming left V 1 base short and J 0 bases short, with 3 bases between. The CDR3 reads CASSLSVNTEAFF. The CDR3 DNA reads TGTGCCAGCAGCTTAAGTGTGAACACTGAAGCTTTCTTT.

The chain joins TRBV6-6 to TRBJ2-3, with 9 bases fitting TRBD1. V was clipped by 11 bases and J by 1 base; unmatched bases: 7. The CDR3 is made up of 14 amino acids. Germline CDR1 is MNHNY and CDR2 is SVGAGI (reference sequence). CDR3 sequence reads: CACDRGSRTDTQYF. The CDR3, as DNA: TGTGCCTGCGACAGGGGGTCTCGCACAGATACGCAGTATTTT.

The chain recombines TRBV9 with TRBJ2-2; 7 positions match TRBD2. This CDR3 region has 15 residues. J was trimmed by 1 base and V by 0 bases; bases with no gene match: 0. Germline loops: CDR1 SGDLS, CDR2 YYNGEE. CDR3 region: CASSVASGNTGELFF. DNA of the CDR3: TGTGCCAGCAGCGTAGCTAGCGGGAACACCGGGGAGCTGTTTTTT. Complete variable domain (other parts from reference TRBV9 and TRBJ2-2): DSGVTQTPKHLITATGQRVTLRCSPRSGDLSVYWYQQSLDQGLQFLIQYYNGEERAKGNILERFSAQQFPDLHSELNLSSLELGDSALYFCASSVASGNTGELFFGEGSRLTVL.

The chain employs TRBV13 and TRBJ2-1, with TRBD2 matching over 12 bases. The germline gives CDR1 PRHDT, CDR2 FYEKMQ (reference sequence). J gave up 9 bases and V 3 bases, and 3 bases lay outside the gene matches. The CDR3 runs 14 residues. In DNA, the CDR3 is TGTGCCAGCAGCTTCCGACTAGCGGGGGTTGAGCAGTTCTTC. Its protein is CASSFRLAGVEQFF.

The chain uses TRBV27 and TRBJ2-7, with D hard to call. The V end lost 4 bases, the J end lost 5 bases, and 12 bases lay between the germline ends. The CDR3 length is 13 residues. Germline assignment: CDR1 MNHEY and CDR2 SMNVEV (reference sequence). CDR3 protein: CASSSTEPNEQYF. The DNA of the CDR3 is TGTGCCAGCAGTTCGACGGAACCTAACGAGCAGTACTTC.

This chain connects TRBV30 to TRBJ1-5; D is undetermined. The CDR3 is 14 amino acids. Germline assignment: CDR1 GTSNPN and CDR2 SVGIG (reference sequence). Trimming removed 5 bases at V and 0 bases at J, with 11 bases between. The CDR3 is CAWDSGASNQPQHF. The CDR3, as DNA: TGTGCCTGGGATAGTGGAGCTAGCAATCAGCCCCAGCATTTT.

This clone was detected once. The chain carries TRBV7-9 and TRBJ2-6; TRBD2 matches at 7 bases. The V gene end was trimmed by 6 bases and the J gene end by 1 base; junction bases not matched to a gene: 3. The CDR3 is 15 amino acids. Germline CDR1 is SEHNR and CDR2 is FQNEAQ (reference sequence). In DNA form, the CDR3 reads TGTGCCAGCAGTAGGGGAGGGTCTGGGGCCAACGTCCTGACTTTC. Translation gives CASSRGGSGANVLTF. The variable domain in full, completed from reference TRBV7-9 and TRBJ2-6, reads DTGVSQNPRHKITKRGQNVTFRCDPISEHNRLYWYRQTLGQGPEFLTYFQNEAQLEKSRLLSDRFSAERPKGSFSTLEIQRTEQGDSAMYLCASSRGGSGANVLTFGAGSRLTVL.

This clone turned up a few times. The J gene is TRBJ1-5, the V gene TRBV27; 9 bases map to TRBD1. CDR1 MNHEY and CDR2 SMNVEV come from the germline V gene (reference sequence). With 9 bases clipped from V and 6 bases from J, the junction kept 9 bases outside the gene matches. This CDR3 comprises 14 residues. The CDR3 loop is CARGDRDESQPQHF. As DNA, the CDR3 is TGTGCCAGGGGGGACAGGGACGAAAGTCAGCCCCAGCATTTT.

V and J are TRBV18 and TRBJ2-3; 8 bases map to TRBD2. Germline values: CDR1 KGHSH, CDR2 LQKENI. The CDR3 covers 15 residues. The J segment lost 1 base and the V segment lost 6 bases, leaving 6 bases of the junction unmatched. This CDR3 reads CASSSSRGGTDTQYF. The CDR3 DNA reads TGTGCCAGCTCGTCATCGCGGGGGGGCACAGATACGCAGTATTTT.

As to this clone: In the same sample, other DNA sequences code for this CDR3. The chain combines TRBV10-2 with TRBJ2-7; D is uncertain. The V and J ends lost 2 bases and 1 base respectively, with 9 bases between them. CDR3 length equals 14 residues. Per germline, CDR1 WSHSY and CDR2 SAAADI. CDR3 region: CASSEKWGSYEQYF. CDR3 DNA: TGCGCCAGCAGTGAGAAGTGGGGTTCCTACGAGCAGTACTTC.

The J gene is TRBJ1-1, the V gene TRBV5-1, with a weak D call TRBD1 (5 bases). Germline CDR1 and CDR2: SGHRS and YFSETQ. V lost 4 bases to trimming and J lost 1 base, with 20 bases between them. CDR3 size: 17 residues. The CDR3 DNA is TGCGCCAGCAGCCCGACGCCTGTGGGGCTGAAGAACACTGAAGCTTTCTTT. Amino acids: CASSPTPVGLKNTEAFF.

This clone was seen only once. The CDR3 is CSVLPGNGNTIYF. For the CDR3, the DNA is TGCAGCGTTTTGCCGGGGAATGGAAACACCATATATTTT. This rearrangement joins TRBV29-1 to TRBJ1-3; no clear D gene. V was cut by 5 bases and J by 3 bases, with 11 bases left in between. The CDR3 is 13 amino acids. Per germline, CDR1 SQVTM and CDR2 ANQGSEA.

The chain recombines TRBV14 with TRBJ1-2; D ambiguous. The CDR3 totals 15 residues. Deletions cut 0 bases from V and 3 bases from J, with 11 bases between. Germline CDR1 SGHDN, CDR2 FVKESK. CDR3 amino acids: CASSQDLARHYGYTF. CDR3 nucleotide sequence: TGTGCCAGCAGCCAAGATCTTGCTAGACACTATGGCTACACCTTC. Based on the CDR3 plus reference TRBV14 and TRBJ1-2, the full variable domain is EAGVTQFPSHSVIEKGQTVTLRCDPISGHDNLYWYRRVMGKEIKFLLHFVKESKQDESGMPNNRFLAERTGGTYSTLKVQPAELEDSGVYFCASSQDLARHYGYTFGSGTRLTVV.

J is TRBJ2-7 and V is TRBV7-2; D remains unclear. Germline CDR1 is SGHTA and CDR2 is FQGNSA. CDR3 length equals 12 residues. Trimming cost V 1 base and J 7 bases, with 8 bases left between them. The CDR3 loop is CASSLVWREQYF. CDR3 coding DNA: TGTGCCAGCAGCTTAGTCTGGCGAGAGCAGTACTTC.

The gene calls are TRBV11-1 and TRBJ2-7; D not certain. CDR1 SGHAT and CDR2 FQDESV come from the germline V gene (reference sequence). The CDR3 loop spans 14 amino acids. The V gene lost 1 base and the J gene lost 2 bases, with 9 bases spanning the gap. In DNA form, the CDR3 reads TGTGCCAGCAGCTTAGGTAACGGTGCCTACGAGCAGTACTTC. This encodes CASSLGNGAYEQYF.

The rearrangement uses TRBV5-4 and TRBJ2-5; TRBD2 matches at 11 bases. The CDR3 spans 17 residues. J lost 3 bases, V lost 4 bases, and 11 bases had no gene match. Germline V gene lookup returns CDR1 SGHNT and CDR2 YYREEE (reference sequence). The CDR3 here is CASSRRLAGRQEETQYF. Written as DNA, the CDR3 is TGTGCCAGCAGCAGACGACTAGCGGGACGCCAAGAAGAGACCCAGTACTTC. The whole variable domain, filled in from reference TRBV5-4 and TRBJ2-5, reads ETGVTQSPTHLIKTRGQQVTLRCSSQSGHNTVSWYQQALGQGPQFIFQYYREEENGRGNFPPRFSGLQFPNYSSELNVNALELDDSALYLCASSRRLAGRQEETQYFGPGTRLLVL.

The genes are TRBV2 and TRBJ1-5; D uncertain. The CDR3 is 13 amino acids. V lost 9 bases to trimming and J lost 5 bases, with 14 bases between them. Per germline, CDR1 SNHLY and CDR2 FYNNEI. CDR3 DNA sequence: TGTGCCAGTAGAATGTCTGGTGATCAGCCCCAGCATTTT. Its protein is CASRMSGDQPQHF.

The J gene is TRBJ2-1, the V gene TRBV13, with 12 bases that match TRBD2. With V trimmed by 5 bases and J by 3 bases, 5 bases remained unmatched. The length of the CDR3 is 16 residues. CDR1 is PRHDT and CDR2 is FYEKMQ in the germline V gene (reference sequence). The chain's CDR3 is CASSPRTSGVYNEQFF. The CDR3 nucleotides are TGTGCCAGCAGCCCAAGGACTAGCGGGGTCTACAATGAGCAGTTCTTC.